This T cell receptor beta chain is drawn from a study of blood T cell repertoires in COVID-19. This table comes from immunoSEQ multiplex PCR, and its TCRdb copy is limited to in-frame clones, with some not included. The data hold about 190,000 clones, with around 80% observed a single time. Unmatched junction bases numbered 5, after V lost 5 bases and J lost 3 bases. Per germline, CDR1 LNHDA and CDR2 SQIVND (reference sequence). This CDR3 is built from 14 residues. The sequenced sample was peripheral blood. The chain links TRBV19 to TRBJ2-7; 9 bases agree with TRBD1. This sequence originates from an elderly woman with COVID-19, enrolled during active disease. The CDR3 DNA follows: TGTGCCAGTAGTTCCCAGGACAGGGGCTACGAGCAGTACTTC. It yields the protein CASSSQDRGYEQYF.